This note documents a single T cell receptor beta chain sequence. The source of the sample is a study of PD-L1 blockade in urothelial cancer. Time point noted: peripheral blood 6 weeks after treatment start. Profiled with immunoSEQ multiplex PCR; TCRdb holds only in-frame clones, not every one. The sample includes some 120,000 clones, approximately 90% of them seen just once. The CDR3 runs 13 residues. Between the trimmed V and J ends, which lost 8 bases and 9 bases, there was a span of 17 bases. Germline CDR1 reads SGHTA; CDR2 reads FQGNSA. The receptor comes from a man in his sixties with urothelial cancer. The starting material was PBMCs, obtained around atezolizumab (anti-PD-L1) treatment. V and J are TRBV7-2 and TRBJ2-1, with a weak D call TRBD2 (5 bases). CDR3 DNA: TGTGCCAGCGGGCCGGGCGGGTTAGGTGAGCAGTTCTTC. Residues: CASGPGGLGEQFF.